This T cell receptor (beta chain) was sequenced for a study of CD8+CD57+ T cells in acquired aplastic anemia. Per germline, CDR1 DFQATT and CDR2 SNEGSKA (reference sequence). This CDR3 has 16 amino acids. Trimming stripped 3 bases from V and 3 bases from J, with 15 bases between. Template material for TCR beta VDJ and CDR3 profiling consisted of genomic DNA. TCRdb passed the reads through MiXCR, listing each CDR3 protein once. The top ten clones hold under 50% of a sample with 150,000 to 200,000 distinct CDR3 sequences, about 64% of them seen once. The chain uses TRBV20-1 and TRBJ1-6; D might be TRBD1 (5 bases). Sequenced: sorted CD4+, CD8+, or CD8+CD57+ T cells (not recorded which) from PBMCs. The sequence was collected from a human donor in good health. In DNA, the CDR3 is TGCAGTGCTAGCCGGCAGGGTCAAAGCTATAATTCACCCCTCCACTTT. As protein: CSASRQGQSYNSPLHF.